The clone carrying this T cell receptor beta chain occurred once. Its antigen remains unknown. This CDR3 has 14 amino acids. In germline, CDR1 is MNHEY, CDR2 SMNVEV (reference sequence). V lost 6 bases to trimming and J lost 4 bases; unmatched junction nucleotides: 7. This sample is part of a study of T cell responses to AZD1222 COVID-19 vaccine. Broader study findings: Regions 160-218 and 743-854 dominated among vaccine-associated CD4 TCRs spanning spike. Targeting of unmutated variant regions was reportedly seen in nearly half of spike-specific TCRs. Possibly, clonal diversity was underestimated; donors were largely white British and included more females. It was only a handful of AZD1222 recipients who were seropositive at baseline.

Sequencing was performed with immunoSEQ multiplex PCR; in TCRdb, only in-frame clones are kept and a portion is missing. In the table there are roughly 200,000 clones, about 92% of which are singletons. V is TRBV27 and J is TRBJ1-1; TRBD1 matches at 8 bases. The TCR was taken from an adult who received the MenACWY meningococcal vaccine as a control. This material consisted of peripheral blood, taken 28 days after the second dose of the MenACWY control vaccine. The chain's CDR3 is CASRPRRGRTEAFF. CDR3 coding DNA: TGTGCCAGCAGACCTCGCAGGGGGCGCACTGAAGCTTTCTTT.